A selection of T cell receptor beta chains follows, all from one sample in a study of long-term antiretroviral therapy in people with HIV. Measured with immunoSEQ multiplex PCR; TCRdb has only the in-frame clones, and not every one. This table holds over 25,000 clones, almost 95% found once. Sequencing was performed on unsorted PBMCs, taken about 7.4 years after starting antiretroviral therapy. These receptors were taken from a man between 45 and 60 years old with HIV. Each CDR3 is given with its conserved first and last residue. The order of the fields is V gene, D gene, J gene, clone size, CDR3 protein, CDR3 DNA. A D gene is named only where the DNA matches it firmly. Some rows have no size entry. The others give once, few or many, or a class for an expanded clone.

TRBV6-5	TRBD1	TRBJ2-7	NA	CASSRTGRSSYEQYF	TGTGCCAGCAGCCGGACAGGGAGGAGCTCCTACGAGCAGTACTTC
TRBV6-1	NA	TRBJ1-1	NA	CASCEGTEAFF	TGTGCCAGCTGCGAGGGTACTGAAGCTTTCTTT
TRBV25-1	NA	TRBJ2-4	NA	CASSVTSPQFGGIQYF	TGTGCCAGCAGTGTCACGTCTCCGCAGTTTGGGGGCATTCAGTACTTC
TRBV2	NA	TRBJ2-7	NA	CASSQTAEQYF	TGTGCCAGCAGTCAAACAGCTGAGCAGTACTTC
TRBV13	NA	TRBJ2-3	NA	CASRAGIRTDTQYF	TGTGCCAGCAGAGCAGGGATTCGGACAGATACGCAGTATTTT
TRBV6-1	NA	TRBJ1-2	NA	CASIRVANYGYTF	TGTGCCAGCATCCGAGTAGCTAACTATGGCTACACCTTC
TRBV7-3	NA	TRBJ2-3	once	CASSLNRGTTDTQYF	TGTGCCAGCAGCTTAAATCGGGGTACGACAGATACGCAGTATTTT
TRBV7-8	NA	TRBJ2-1	NA	CASSLTSQTLYNEQFF	TGTGCCAGCAGCTTAACCTCTCAGACCCTTTACAATGAGCAGTTCTTC
TRBV19	NA	TRBJ2-4	NA	CASSPTDTAKNIQYF	TGTGCCAGTAGCCCGACGGATACAGCCAAAAACATTCAGTACTTC
TRBV7-6	NA	TRBJ1-1	NA	CASSSRGNTEAFF	TGTGCCAGCAGCTCCAGGGGGAACACTGAAGCTTTCTTT
TRBV27	TRBD1	TRBJ2-3	NA	CASRRTGKQDTQYF	TGTGCCAGCAGAAGGACAGGGAAACAAGATACGCAGTATTTT
TRBV2	NA	TRBJ1-1	NA	CASSEWSRGGTEAFF	TGTGCCAGCAGTGAATGGAGCCGCGGAGGGACTGAAGCTTTCTTT
TRBV11-2	TRBD1	TRBJ2-5	NA	CASSSRQGRRQETQYF	TGTGCCAGCAGCTCCCGACAGGGACGCCGGCAAGAGACCCAGTACTTC
TRBV6-1	NA	TRBJ2-1	once	CATTPTSSYNEQFF	TGTGCCACGACTCCTACCAGCTCCTACAATGAGCAGTTCTTC
TRBV30	NA	TRBJ2-3	once	CAWRWAGASTDTQYF	TGTGCCTGGAGGTGGGCGGGGGCTAGCACAGATACGCAGTATTTT
TRBV5-1	TRBD1	TRBJ2-7	NA	CASSDRVSYEQYF	TGCGCCAGCAGCGACAGGGTGAGCTACGAGCAGTACTTC
TRBV19	TRBD1	TRBJ1-4	NA	CASTWTGHEKLFF	TGTGCCAGTACGTGGACAGGGCATGAAAAACTGTTTTTT
TRBV20-1	NA	TRBJ2-7	NA	CSLLGHEQYF	TGCAGCCTACTGGGACACGAGCAGTACTTC
TRBV7-7	NA	TRBJ2-2	NA	CASSLKGGAGELFF	TGTGCCAGCAGCTTAAAAGGGGGGGCCGGGGAGCTGTTTTTT
TRBV10-3	NA	TRBJ2-7	NA	CAISESGGPYEQYF	TGTGCCATCAGTGAGTCTGGGGGGCCCTACGAGCAGTACTTC
TRBV27	NA	TRBJ1-1	NA	CASRNFQANTEAFF	TGTGCCAGCAGGAATTTCCAGGCGAACACTGAAGCTTTCTTT
TRBV11-2	NA	TRBJ1-5	NA	CASSLEGDQPQHF	TGTGCCAGCAGCTTAGAAGGGGATCAGCCCCAGCATTTT
TRBV20-1	NA	TRBJ2-1	NA	CSARPLNEQFF	TGCAGTGCTAGGCCCCTTAATGAGCAGTTCTTC
TRBV9	NA	TRBJ2-7	NA	CASSVGGLPYEQYF	TGTGCCAGCAGCGTAGGGGGTCTGCCCTACGAGCAGTACTTC
TRBV2	NA	TRBJ1-1	NA	CASSPIRVWDTEAFF	TGTGCCAGCAGTCCCATCCGGGTTTGGGACACTGAAGCTTTCTTT
TRBV30	TRBD1	TRBJ1-2	once	CAWSVRDRGPFGYTF	TGTGCCTGGAGTGTCCGGGACAGGGGGCCGTTTGGCTACACCTTC
TRBV7-9	NA	TRBJ1-2	NA	CASSIAGGQGYTF	TGTGCCAGCAGTATTGCCGGGGGGCAGGGCTACACCTTC
TRBV7-2	TRBD1	TRBJ1-6	NA	CASSHGQGASNSPLHF	TGTGCCAGCAGCCACGGACAGGGGGCAAGTAATTCACCCCTCCACTTT
TRBV29-1	NA	TRBJ2-7	NA	CSVGTLDEQYF	TGCAGCGTCGGGACTTTGGACGAGCAGTACTTC